Listed here is a single T cell receptor beta chain. Read data end 3 residues before the CDR3 end; the end is taken from the germline J gene. These data come from a study of T cells in women clearing cervical HPV infection. TCRdb's copy holds only in-frame clones and misses some; the assay was immunoSEQ multiplex PCR. The repertoire table contains tens of thousands of clones. J lost 7 bases, V lost 6 bases, and 10 bases had no gene match. CDR1 is SEHNR and CDR2 is FQNEAQ in the germline V gene (reference sequence). This CDR3 has 15 amino acids. Sample: blood buffy coat. This receptor was identified in a woman between 18 and 75 years old with a cervical HPV16 infection that either progressed to CIN3+ or cleared (not recorded which). The V gene is TRBV7-9, the J gene TRBJ2-1; 9 bases fit TRBD1. The CDR3 is CASSPTGGRINEQFF. The part of the CDR3 DNA that was read is TGTGCCAGCAGTCCGACAGGGGGTAGGATAAATGAG.